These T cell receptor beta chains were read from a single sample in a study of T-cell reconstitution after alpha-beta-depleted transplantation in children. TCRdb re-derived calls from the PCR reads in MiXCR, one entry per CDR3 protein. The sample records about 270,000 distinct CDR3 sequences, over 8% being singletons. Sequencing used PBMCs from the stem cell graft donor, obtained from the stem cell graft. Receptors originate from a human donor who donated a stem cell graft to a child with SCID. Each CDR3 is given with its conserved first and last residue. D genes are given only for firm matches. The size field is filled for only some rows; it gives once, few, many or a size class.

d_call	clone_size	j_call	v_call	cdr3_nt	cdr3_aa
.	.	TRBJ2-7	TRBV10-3	TGTGCCCTCGGGGCAGGGGCCACCTACGAGCAGTACTTC	CALGAGATYEQYF
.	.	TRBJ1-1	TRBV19	TGTGCCAGTAGTATTAAGGGGTTGGGGATTTGGATGAACACTGAAGCTTTCTTT	CASSIKGLGIWMNTEAFF
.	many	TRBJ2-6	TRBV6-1	TGTGCCAGCTCCCTAACCGGTGGGGCCAACGTCCTGACTTTC	CASSLTGGANVLTF
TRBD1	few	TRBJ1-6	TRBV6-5	TGTGCCAGCAGGTCACCGGGACAGATCCAGTCACCCCTCCACTTT	CASRSPGQIQSPLHF
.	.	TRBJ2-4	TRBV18	TGTGCCAGCTCACCAAATCTAGCCAAAAACATTCAGTACTTC	CASSPNLAKNIQYF
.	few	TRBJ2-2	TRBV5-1	TGCGCCAGCAGCCGGGAGATCACCGGGGAGCTGTTTTTT	CASSREITGELFF
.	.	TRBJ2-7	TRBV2	TGTGCCACACGGGGACGGGTCTACGAGCAGTACTTC	CATRGRVYEQYF
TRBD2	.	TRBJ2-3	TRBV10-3	TGTGCCATCACCCGCTCCTCCGGGACTAGCGGGGGGGCCGAAACAGATACGCAGTATTTT	CAITRSSGTSGGAETDTQYF
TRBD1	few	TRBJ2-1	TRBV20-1	TGCAGTGCTAGGGCTAACCGACAGGGTACACCCCCCAATGAGCAGTTCTTC	CSARANRQGTPPNEQFF
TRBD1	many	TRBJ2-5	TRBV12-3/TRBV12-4	TGTGCCAGCAGTTTACAGGGGGAAGAGACCCAGTACTTC	CASSLQGEETQYF
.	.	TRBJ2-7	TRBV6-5	TGTGCCAGCAGTTACGCAGGCTACTCCTACGAGCAGTACTTC	CASSYAGYSYEQYF
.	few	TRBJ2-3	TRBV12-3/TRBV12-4	TGTGCCAGCAGATCGAGGGAGGTGCAGTATTTT	CASRSREVQYF
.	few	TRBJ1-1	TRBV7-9	TGTGCCAGCAGGCGCGGGACAAACGAAGCTTTCTTT	CASRRGTNEAFF
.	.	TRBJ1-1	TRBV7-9	TGTGCCAGCAGCCGTCCCCCGGGTGAAGCTTTCTTT	CASSRPPGEAFF
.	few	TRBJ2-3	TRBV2	TGTGCCAGCAGGGAGTGGCAGCAAGTATCAGATACGCAGTATTTT	CASREWQQVSDTQYF
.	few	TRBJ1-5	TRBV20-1	TGCAGTGCTATACCGGGGGGCTTCGAGAGACAGCCCCAGCATTTT	CSAIPGGFERQPQHF
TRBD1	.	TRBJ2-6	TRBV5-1	TGCGCCAGCAGCGGGGAACAGGGGTTTCCTTCAGCTGGGGCCAACGTCCTGACTTTC	CASSGEQGFPSAGANVLTF
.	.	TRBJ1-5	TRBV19	TGTGCCAGCAAATACGGACAGAACTTCAATCAGCCCCAGCATTTT	CASKYGQNFNQPQHF
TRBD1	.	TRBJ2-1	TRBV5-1	TGCGCCAGCAGCCTAGCCGGGACAGCTTCGAATGAGCAGTTCTTC	CASSLAGTASNEQFF
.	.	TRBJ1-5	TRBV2	TGTGCCAGCAGAGCCCCAGGGTACGATCAGCCCCAGCATTTT	CASRAPGYDQPQHF
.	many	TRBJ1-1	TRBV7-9	TGTGCCAGCAGCTCGACAATAGAACGGAACACTGAAGCTTTCTTT	CASSSTIERNTEAFF
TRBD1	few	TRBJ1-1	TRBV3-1	TGTGCCAGCAGCTCACCCGGACAGGGAAGGGGGAGCACTGAAGCTTTCTTT	CASSSPGQGRGSTEAFF
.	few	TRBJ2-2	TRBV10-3	TGTGCCATCAGTGATTTCGCTCACACCGGGGAGCCGTTTTTT	CAISDFAHTGEPFF
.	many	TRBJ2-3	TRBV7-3	TGTGCCAGCAGCTTAACAGTCTCGCTGGATACGCAGTATTTT	CASSLTVSLDTQYF
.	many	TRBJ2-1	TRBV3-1	TGTGCCAGCAGCAAAGGGGTCATCTACAATGAGCAGTTCTTC	CASSKGVIYNEQFF
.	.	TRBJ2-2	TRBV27	TGTGCCAGCAGTTACTTACAGGGTTACCCCGGGGAGCTGTTTTTT	CASSYLQGYPGELFF
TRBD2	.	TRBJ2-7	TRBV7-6	TGTGCCAGCAGCTTGGGAGGACTAGCGGGAATCTACGAGCAGTACTTC	CASSLGGLAGIYEQYF
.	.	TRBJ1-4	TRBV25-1	TGTGCCAGCAGTGAAATCGGAGCACTGTTTTTT	CASSEIGALFF
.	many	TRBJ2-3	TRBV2	TGTGCCTGTCGACCGGGACTGCCAGTTGATACGCAGTATTTT	CACRPGLPVDTQYF
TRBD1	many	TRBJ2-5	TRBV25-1	TGTGCCAGCAGTGAAGAACCGGGACAGCAAGAGACCCAGTACTTC	CASSEEPGQQETQYF
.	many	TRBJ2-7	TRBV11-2	TGTGCCAGCAGCTTAGGCGGCAGTTTCTCCTACGAGCAGTACTTC	CASSLGGSFSYEQYF
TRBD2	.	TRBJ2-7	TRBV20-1	TGCAGTGCTAGAGAGGGGACTAGCGCGCTATCCTACGAGCAGTACTTC	CSAREGTSALSYEQYF
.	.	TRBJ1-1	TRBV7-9	TGTGCCAGCAGCCCACCGACAGTCCGGAGCACTGAAGCTTTCTTT	CASSPPTVRSTEAFF
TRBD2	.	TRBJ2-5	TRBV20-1	TGCAGTGTTTGGACTAGCGGGCAAGAGACCCAGTACTTC	CSVWTSGQETQYF
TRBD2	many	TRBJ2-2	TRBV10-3	TGTGCCATCAGTGAGGGTCGACTAGCGGGGGACACCGGGGAGCTGTTTTTT	CAISEGRLAGDTGELFF
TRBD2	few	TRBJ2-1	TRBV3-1	TGTGCCAGCACCCAGGGTAGCGGGACGTTCCATGAGCAGTTCTTC	CASTQGSGTFHEQFF
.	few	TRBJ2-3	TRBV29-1	TGCAGCGTTGAATGGGGGCTAGGAGATACGCAGTATTTT	CSVEWGLGDTQYF
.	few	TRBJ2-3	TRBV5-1	TGCGCCAGCAACCAACAGGGTGTACGCACAGATACGCAGTATTTT	CASNQQGVRTDTQYF
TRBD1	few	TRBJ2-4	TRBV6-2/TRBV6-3	TGTGCCAGCAGGACCGACAGGGCCGCAACCAAAAACATTCAGTACTTC	CASRTDRAATKNIQYF
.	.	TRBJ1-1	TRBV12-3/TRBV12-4	TGTGCCAGCAGCCATAGACAGCACACTGAAGCTTTCTTT	CASSHRQHTEAFF
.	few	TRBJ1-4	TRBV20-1	TGCAGTGCTAGATCCGGGGATAATGAAAAACTGTTTTTT	CSARSGDNEKLFF
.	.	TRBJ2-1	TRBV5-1	TGCGCCAGCAGCTTGGAAGGACCGGCCTACAATGAGCAGTTCTTC	CASSLEGPAYNEQFF
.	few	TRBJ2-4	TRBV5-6	TGTGCCAGCAGCTTGTGGTCTGGGGGAAACATTCAGTACTTC	CASSLWSGGNIQYF
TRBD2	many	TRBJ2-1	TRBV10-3	TGTGCCATCAGTCCAGGACTAGCGGGGTTCAATGAGCAGTTCTTC	CAISPGLAGFNEQFF
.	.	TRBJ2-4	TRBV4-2	TGTGCCAGCAGCCAAGATTCCCCACGCACAGGGCAGTACTTC	CASSQDSPRTGQYF
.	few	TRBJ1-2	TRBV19	TGTGCCAGTAGTATCACAGGCGATTATGGCTACACCTTC	CASSITGDYGYTF
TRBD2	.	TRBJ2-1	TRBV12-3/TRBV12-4	TGTGCCAGCAGTCGACCCCTACTAGCGGGGGGAGCTAATGAGCAGTTCTTC	CASSRPLLAGGANEQFF
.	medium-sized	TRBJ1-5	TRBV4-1	TGCGCCAGCAGCCAAGAGTGGGGGGGCAATCAGCCCCAGCATTTT	CASSQEWGGNQPQHF
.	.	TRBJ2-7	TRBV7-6	TGTGCCAGCAGCCCCATAGCTGGTTCCTACGAGCAGTACTTC	CASSPIAGSYEQYF